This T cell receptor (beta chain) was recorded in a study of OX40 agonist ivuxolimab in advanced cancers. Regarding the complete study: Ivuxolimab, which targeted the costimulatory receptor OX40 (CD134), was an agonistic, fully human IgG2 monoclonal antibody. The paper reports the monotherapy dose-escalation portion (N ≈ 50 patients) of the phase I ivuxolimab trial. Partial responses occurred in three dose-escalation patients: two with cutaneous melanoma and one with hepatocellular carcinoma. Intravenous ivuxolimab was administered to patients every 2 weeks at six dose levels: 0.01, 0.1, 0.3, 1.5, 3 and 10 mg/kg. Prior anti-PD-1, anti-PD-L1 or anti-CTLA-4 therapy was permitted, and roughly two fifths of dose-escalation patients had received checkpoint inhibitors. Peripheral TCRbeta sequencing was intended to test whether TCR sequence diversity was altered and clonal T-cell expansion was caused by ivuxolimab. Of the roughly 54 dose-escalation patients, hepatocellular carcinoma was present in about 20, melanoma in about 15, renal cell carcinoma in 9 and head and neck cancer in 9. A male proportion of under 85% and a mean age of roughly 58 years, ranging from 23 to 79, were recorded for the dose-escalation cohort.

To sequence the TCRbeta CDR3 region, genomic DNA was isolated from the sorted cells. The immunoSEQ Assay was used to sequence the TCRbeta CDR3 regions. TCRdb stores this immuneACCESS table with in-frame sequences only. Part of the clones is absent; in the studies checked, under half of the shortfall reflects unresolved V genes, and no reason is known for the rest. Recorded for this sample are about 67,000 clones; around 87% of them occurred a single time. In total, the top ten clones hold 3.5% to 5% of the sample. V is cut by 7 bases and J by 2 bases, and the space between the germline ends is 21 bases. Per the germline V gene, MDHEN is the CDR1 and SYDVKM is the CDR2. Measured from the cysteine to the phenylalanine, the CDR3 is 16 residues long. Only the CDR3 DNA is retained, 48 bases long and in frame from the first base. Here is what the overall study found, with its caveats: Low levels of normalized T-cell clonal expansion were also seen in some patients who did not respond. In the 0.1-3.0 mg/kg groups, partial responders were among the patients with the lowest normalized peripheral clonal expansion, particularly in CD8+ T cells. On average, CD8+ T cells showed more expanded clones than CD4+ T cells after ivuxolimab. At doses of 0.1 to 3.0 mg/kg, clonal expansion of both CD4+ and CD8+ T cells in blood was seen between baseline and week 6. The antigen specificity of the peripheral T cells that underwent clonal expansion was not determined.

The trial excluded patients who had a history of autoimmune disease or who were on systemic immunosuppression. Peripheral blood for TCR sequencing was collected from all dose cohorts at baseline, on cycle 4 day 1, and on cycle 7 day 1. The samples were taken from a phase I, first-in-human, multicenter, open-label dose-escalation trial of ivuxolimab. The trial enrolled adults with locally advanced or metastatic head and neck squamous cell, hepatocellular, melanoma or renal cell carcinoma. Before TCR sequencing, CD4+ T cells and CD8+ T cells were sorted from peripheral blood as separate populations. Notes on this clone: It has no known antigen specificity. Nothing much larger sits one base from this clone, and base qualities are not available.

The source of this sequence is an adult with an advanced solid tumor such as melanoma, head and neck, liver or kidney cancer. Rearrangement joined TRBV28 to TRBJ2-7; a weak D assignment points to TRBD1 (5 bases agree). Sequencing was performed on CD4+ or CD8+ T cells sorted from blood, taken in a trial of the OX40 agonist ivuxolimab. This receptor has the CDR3 CASTPRRPDRAYEQYF. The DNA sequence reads TGTGCCAGCACCCCCAGAAGGCCAGACAGAGCCTACGAGCAGTACTTC. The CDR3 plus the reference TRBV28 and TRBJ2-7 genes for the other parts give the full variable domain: DVKVTQSSRYLVKRTGEKVFLECVQDMDHENMFWYRQDPGLGLRLIYFSYDVKMKEKGDIPEGYSVSREKKERFSLILESASTNQTSMYLCASTPRRPDRAYEQYFGPGTRLTVT.